Each of the 19 T cell receptor beta chains below was sequenced from the same sample in a study of tumor-infiltrating lymphocytes in localized non-small cell lung cancer. Generated by immunoSEQ multiplex PCR, the TCRdb table keeps only in-frame clones and is missing some. The table has 5,500 to 8,000 clones, 70% to 80% seen once. The sequenced sample was uninvolved lung tissue not adjacent to the tumor. The receptors come from a human donor with non-small cell lung cancer.

The genes are TRBV5-1 and TRBJ2-7, with 7 bases aligning to TRBD1. This CDR3 has 16 amino acids. Trimming cost V 2 bases and J 0 bases; bases outside gene matches: 8. CDR1 and CDR2 (germline): SGHRS, YFSETQ. The chain's CDR3 is CASSFLGQRSSYEQYF. The CDR3 coding sequence is TGCGCCAGCAGCTTTCTGGGACAGAGGAGCTCCTACGAGCAGTACTTC.

This clone has just a few counts. The gene calls are TRBV19 and TRBJ1-1; 9 nucleotides line up with TRBD1. CDR3 size: 15 residues. The germline V gene has CDR1 LNHDA and CDR2 SQIVND (reference sequence). V gave up 3 bases and J gave up 2 bases; unmatched junction bases: 4. The DNA of the CDR3 is TGTGCCAGTAGTATCAGGACAGGGGTCAACACTGAAGCTTTCTTT. This sequence encodes CASSIRTGVNTEAFF.

The genes are TRBV19 and TRBJ1-1; 11 bases align to TRBD1. J gave up 5 bases and V 9 bases, and 11 bases lay outside the gene matches. CDR1 and CDR2 from the germline V gene are LNHDA and SQIVND (reference sequence). The CDR3 spans 15 residues. The CDR3 DNA is TGTGCCAGCCTTGGGACAGGGGGAAGTGGGACTGAAGCTTTCTTT. Residues: CASLGTGGSGTEAFF.

CDR3 nucleotides: TGTGCCAGCAGCTTACATCTCTCCTCTAACACCGGGGAGCTGTTTTTT. Protein product: CASSLHLSSNTGELFF. The chain has TRBV7-8 and TRBJ2-2; D remains ambiguous. The CDR3 covers 16 residues. Germline loops: CDR1 SGHVS, CDR2 FQNEAQ. With 2 bases removed from V and 2 bases from J, the gap between germline ends came to 12 bases.

V gene TRBV7-8 combines with J gene TRBJ1-5, with D perhaps TRBD1 (5 bases). Trimming took 5 bases from V and 6 from J, leaving 11 bases between them. CDR3 length equals 13 residues. Germline CDR1 reads SGHVS; CDR2 reads FQNEAQ. This chain's CDR3 is CASSPQGTQPQHF. CDR3 in DNA: TGTGCCAGCAGCCCTCAGGGTACTCAGCCCCAGCATTTT.

This clone was counted between two and nine times. This chain joins TRBV29-1 and TRBJ1-5, with D maybe TRBD1 (5 bases). Trimming shortened V by 5 bases and J by 4 bases, and 12 bases separated the two germline ends. Germline-derived CDR1 and CDR2 are SQVTM and ANQGSEA. The CDR3 is 13 residues long. The CDR3 DNA reads as TGCAGCGTTAAATGGGGGGTAAATCAGCCCCAGCATTTT. Residues: CSVKWGVNQPQHF. Full variable domain (rest looked up from reference TRBV29-1 and TRBJ1-5): SAVISQKPSRDICQRGTSLTIQCQVDSQVTMMFWYRQQPGQSLTLIATANQGSEATYESGFVIDKFPISRPNLTFSTLTVSNMSPEDSSIYLCSVKWGVNQPQHFGDGTRLSIL.

J is TRBJ2-3 and V is TRBV19, with 12 bases fitting TRBD2. V lost 5 bases and J lost 6; bases outside the gene matches: 12. The V gene's germline CDR1 is LNHDA and CDR2 SQIVND (reference sequence). This CDR3 spans 17 amino acids. This CDR3 is CASSPRTSGIRGDTQYF. In DNA form, the CDR3 reads TGTGCCAGTAGTCCACGGACTAGCGGGATTCGGGGGGATACGCAGTATTTT.

The chain uses TRBV4-2 and TRBJ2-7, with D possibly being TRBD1 or TRBD2 (5 bases each). CDR3 length equals 16 residues. Germline V gives CDR1 LGHNA, CDR2 YNFKEQ. V was trimmed by 4 bases and J by 9 bases, leaving 25 bases between them. DNA of the CDR3: TGTGCCAGCAGCCCCTGGGCCGGGACCACCTTTGGGGGGCAGTACTTC. It codes for CASSPWAGTTFGGQYF.

The chain combines TRBV5-6 with TRBJ1-4, with D unresolved. The germline V and J ends were trimmed by 1 base and 5 bases, with 12 bases remaining between them. Germline V gene data show CDR1 as SGHDT and CDR2 as YYEEEE. This CDR3 region has 15 residues. The CDR3 is CASSLWSVMNEKLFF. The CDR3, as DNA: TGTGCCAGCAGCTTGTGGTCAGTGATGAATGAAAAACTGTTTTTT.

Worth noting for this clone: The identical CDR3 is also encoded by other nucleotide sequences in the sample. The rearrangement links TRBV20-1 to TRBJ1-2; D is undetermined. The germline V gene has CDR1 DFQATT and CDR2 SNEGSKA (reference sequence). The V end lost 3 bases, the J end lost 7 bases, and 3 bases lay between the germline ends. This CDR3 is 9 amino acids long. In DNA form, the CDR3 reads TGCAGTGCTAGGGGTGGCTACACCTTC. Its protein product is CSARGGYTF.

V is TRBV6-6 and J is TRBJ2-7, with TRBD2 matching over 9 bases. The V gene end was trimmed by 7 bases and the J gene end by 5 bases; junction bases not matched to a gene: 6. CDR1 and CDR2 (germline): MNHNY, SVGAGI (reference sequence). The CDR3 spans 13 residues. This chain's CDR3 is CASTRTSADEQYF. Here the CDR3 DNA reads TGTGCCAGCACCCGGACTAGCGCGGACGAGCAGTACTTC.

This rearrangement joins TRBV6-1 to TRBJ2-1; a possible D gene is TRBD2 (5 bases). The CDR3 runs 15 residues. Trimming left V 4 bases short and J 0 bases short, with 10 bases between. Germline assignment: CDR1 MNHNS and CDR2 SASEGT. CDR3 amino acids: CASSGRAGSYNEQFF. CDR3 bases: TGTGCCAGCAGTGGCCGGGCGGGCTCCTACAATGAGCAGTTCTTC.

The rearrangement joins TRBV5-4 to TRBJ1-1, with D unresolved. V dropped 4 bases and J dropped 3 bases, with 13 bases sitting between them. The CDR3 totals 14 residues. The germline gives CDR1 SGHNT, CDR2 YYREEE (reference sequence). The CDR3 coding sequence is TGTGCCAGCAGCCCGGCAATGGGTTACACTGAAGCTTTCTTT. Translating it yields CASSPAMGYTEAFF.

The rearrangement links TRBV27 to TRBJ1-1, with D uncertain. The CDR3 spans 15 residues. V was clipped by 8 bases and J by 1 base, with 17 bases between them. In germline, CDR1 is MNHEY, CDR2 SMNVEV (reference sequence). CDR3: CASPYPLGPNTEAFF. The CDR3 nucleotides read TGTGCCAGCCCATATCCCCTAGGACCGAACACTGAAGCTTTCTTT.

The chain combines TRBV5-6 with TRBJ1-2; D gene uncertain. The CDR3 runs to 12 residues. Germline V CDR1 and CDR2: SGHDT, YYEEEE. V dropped 4 bases and J dropped 4 bases, with 8 bases sitting between them. CDR3: CASSPSGYGYTF. The CDR3 DNA follows: TGTGCCAGCAGCCCTAGTGGCTATGGCTACACCTTC.

This rearrangement joins TRBV28 to TRBJ1-3; D may be TRBD1 (6 bases). This CDR3 contains 14 residues. V lost 7 bases to trimming and J lost 4 bases, with 14 bases between them. Germline V gene sequence: CDR1 MDHEN, CDR2 SYDVKM. CDR3: CASIGPGAGNTIYF. The CDR3 DNA reads TGTGCCAGCATTGGGCCAGGGGCCGGAAACACCATATATTTT.

The chain combines TRBV11-2 with TRBJ2-6; D unclear. The CDR3 sequence is 15 residues long. V lost 5 bases, J lost 1 base, and 9 bases lay in between. Germline V gives CDR1 SGHAT, CDR2 FQNNGV. The CDR3 is CASSQQWSGANVLTF. CDR3 nucleotide sequence: TGTGCCAGCAGCCAACAGTGGTCTGGGGCCAACGTCCTGACTTTC.

The genes are TRBV9 and TRBJ2-5, with 7 bases lining up with TRBD2. The CDR3 runs 15 residues. The germline CDR1 and CDR2 sequences are SGDLS and YYNGEE. The J segment lost 5 bases and the V segment lost 7 bases, leaving 14 bases of the junction unmatched. This chain's CDR3 is CASGRSSLGGETQYF. The CDR3 nucleotides read TGTGCCAGCGGGCGGTCCTCCTTGGGGGGGGAGACCCAGTACTTC.

The chain uses TRBV2 and TRBJ1-6, with 9 positions matching TRBD1. V gave up 8 bases and J gave up 7 bases; unmatched junction bases: 9. Germline CDR1 and CDR2: SNHLY and FYNNEI. The CDR3 runs 15 residues. The CDR3 spells CASRRQGDRNSPLHF. The CDR3 nucleotides are TGTGCCAGCCGACGACAGGGGGATCGGAATTCACCCCTCCACTTT.